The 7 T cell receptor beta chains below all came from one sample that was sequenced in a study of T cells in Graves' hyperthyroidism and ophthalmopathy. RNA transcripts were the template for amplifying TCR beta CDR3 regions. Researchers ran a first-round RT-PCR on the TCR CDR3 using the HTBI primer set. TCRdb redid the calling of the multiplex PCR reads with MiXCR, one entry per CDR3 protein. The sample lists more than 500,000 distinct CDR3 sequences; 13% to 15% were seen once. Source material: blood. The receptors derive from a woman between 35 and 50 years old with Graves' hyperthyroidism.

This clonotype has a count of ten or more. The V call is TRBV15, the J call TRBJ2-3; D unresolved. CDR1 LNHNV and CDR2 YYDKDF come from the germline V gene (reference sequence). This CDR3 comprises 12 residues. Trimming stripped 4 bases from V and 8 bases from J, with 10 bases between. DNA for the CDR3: TGTGCCACCAGCACCGCCCTGGGTACGCAGTATTTT. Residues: CATSTALGTQYF.

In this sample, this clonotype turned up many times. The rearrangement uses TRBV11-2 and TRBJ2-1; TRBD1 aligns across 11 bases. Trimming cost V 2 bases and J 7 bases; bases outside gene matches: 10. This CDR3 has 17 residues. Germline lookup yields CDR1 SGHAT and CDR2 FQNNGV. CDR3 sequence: CASSLTAGQGARNEQFF. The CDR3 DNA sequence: TGTGCCAGCAGCTTAACAGCCGGACAGGGGGCGCGAAATGAGCAGTTCTTC.

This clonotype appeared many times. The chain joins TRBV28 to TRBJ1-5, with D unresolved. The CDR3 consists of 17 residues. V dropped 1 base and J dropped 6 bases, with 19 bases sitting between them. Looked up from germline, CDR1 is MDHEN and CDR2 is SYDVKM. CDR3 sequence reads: CASSLSRSGKWGQPQHF. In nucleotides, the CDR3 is TGTGCCAGCAGTTTATCTCGGTCCGGAAAATGGGGTCAGCCCCAGCATTTT.

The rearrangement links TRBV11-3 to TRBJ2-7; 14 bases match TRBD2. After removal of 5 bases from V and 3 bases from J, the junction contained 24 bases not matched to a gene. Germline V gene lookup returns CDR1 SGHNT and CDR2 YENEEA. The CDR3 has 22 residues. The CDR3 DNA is TGTGCCAGCAGCGGTGCATGGGAGCAGGGCCCTGGACTAGCGGGAGGAGTCTACGAGCAGTACTTC. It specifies CASSGAWEQGPGLAGGVYEQYF.

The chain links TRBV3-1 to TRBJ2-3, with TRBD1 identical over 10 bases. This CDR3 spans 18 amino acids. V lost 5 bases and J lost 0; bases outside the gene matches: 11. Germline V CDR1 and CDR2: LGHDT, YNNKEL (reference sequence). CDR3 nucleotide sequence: TGTGCCAGCAGCGATGACAGGGGGCCATTTACAAGCACAGATACGCAGTATTTT. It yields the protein CASSDDRGPFTSTDTQYF.

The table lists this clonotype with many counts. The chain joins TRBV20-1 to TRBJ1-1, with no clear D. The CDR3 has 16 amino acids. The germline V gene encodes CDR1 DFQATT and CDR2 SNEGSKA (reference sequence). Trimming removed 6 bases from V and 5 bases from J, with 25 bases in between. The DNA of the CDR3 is TGCAGTGCCAATCAAGGTGGTCAAGGGCGTAATACTGAAGCTTTCTTT. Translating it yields CSANQGGQGRNTEAFF.

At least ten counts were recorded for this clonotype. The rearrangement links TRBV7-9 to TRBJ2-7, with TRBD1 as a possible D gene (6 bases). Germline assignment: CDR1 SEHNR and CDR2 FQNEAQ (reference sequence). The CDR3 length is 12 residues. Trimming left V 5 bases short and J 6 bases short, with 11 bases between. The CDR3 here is CASSQYRAEQYF. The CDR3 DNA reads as TGTGCCAGCAGCCAATACAGGGCCGAGCAGTACTTC.